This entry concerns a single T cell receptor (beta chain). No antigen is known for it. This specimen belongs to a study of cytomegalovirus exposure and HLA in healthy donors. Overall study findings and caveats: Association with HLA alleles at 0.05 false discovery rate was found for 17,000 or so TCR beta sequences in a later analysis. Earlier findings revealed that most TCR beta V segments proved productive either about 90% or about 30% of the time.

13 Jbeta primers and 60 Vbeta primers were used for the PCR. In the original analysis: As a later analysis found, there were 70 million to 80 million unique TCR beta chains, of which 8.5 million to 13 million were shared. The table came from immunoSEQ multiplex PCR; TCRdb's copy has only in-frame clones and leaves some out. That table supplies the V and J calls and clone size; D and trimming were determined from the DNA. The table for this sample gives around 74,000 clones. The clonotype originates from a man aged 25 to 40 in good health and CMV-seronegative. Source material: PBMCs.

Written as DNA, the CDR3 is TGCGCCAGCAGCCGGAATCAGGCCAATGAAGCTTTCTTT. Translation gives CASSRNQANEAFF. The rearrangement joins TRBV4-1 to TRBJ1-1; D gene ambiguous. The CDR3 length is 13 residues. V was trimmed by 4 bases and J by 7 bases, leaving 13 bases between them. Per the germline V gene, CDR1 is MGHRA and CDR2 is YSYEKL.